Described below is a single T cell receptor (beta chain) sequence and its context. Those enrolled, adults aged about 18 to 89 years, came from about two dozen US areas. Cohorts were determined from participant-reported clinical history. Before they entered the study, exposed participants had met a COVID-19 case within 2 weeks. Study processing details: Reference gene primers were amplified, and this amplification served to estimate nucleated cell counts. The repertoire was sequenced with immunoSEQ multiplex PCR; TCRdb's copy has only in-frame clones and lacks some. V, J and clone size reflect that table, while D and trimming were determined from the DNA. The repertoire includes under 250,000 clones, around 82% of them detected once, and approximately 4.9% sits in the top ten. The data originate from a study of blood T cell repertoires in COVID-19. Source material: PBMCs or T cells enriched from blood (not recorded which). This clonotype was obtained from a woman aged 50 to 65 who had been exposed to COVID-19.

The CDR3 bases are TGTGCCAGCAGCTTGGGCACGGTGAGCAATCAGCCCCAGCATTTT. Translated, it gives CASSLGTVSNQPQHF. The genes are TRBV5-6 and TRBJ1-5; D is undetermined. The CDR3 is 15 residues long. V lost 0 bases and J 1 base, leaving 8 bases between the germline ends. The germline V gene encodes CDR1 SGHDT and CDR2 YYEEEE.